These T cell receptor beta chains were read from a single sample in a study of early T cells in non-severe SARS-CoV-2 infection. TCRdb re-called the 5' RACE reads with MiXCR, one entry per CDR3 protein. This sample yields 50,000 to 85,000 distinct CDR3 sequences, of which 9.1% are seen a single time; roughly 3.2% belongs to the top ten. Material for sequencing was whole blood. These receptors all come from an adult who was a healthcare worker with PCR-confirmed SARS-CoV-2 infection or an uninfected control (not recorded which). CDR3s include the opening cysteine and the closing phenylalanine or tryptophan. A D gene is named only where the DNA matches it firmly. Clone sizes are given selectively: once, few, many, or a class where the clone is expanded.

.	TRBV19	.	TRBJ2-2	TGTGCCAGTGGAAGCCTAGAGCACACCGGGGAGCTGTTTTTT	CASGSLEHTGELFF
TRBD2	TRBV12-3/TRBV12-4	many	TRBJ2-3	TGTGCCAGCAGCCAAACAGCGGGAGGGTACGATACGCAGTATTTT	CASSQTAGGYDTQYF
.	TRBV5-8	few	TRBJ2-7	TGTGCCAGCAGCTTGGCGGGCAGAACCTACGAGCAGTACTTC	CASSLAGRTYEQYF
.	TRBV11-2	.	TRBJ2-7	TGTGCCACCCGTGGGACACTCTACGAGCAGTACTTC	CATRGTLYEQYF
.	TRBV29-1	.	TRBJ1-4	TGCAGCGCCGGTGGGGCGCGGGAAAAACTGTTTTTT	CSAGGAREKLFF
TRBD1	TRBV5-4	many	TRBJ2-2	TGTGCCAGCAGCTATGGGGACAGGGAGGCCGGGGAGCTGTTTTTT	CASSYGDREAGELFF
TRBD2	TRBV20-1	many	TRBJ2-1	TGCAGTGCCCCTACTCTAGCGGGGTACAATGAGCAGTTCTTC	CSAPTLAGYNEQFF
.	TRBV18	few	TRBJ1-1	TGTGCCAGCCCCGCCACGGGGGGGACTGAAGCTTTCTTT	CASPATGGTEAFF
.	TRBV20-1	many	TRBJ1-5	TGCAGTGCCGTCTCTTCGATGAATTTCAATCAGCCCCAGCATTTT	CSAVSSMNFNQPQHF
.	TRBV13	many	TRBJ2-1	TGTGCCAGCAGCTTAGGCAGGGGCGCCCTAAGTGAGCAGTTCTTC	CASSLGRGALSEQFF
.	TRBV6-5	few	TRBJ1-1	TGTGCCAGCAGGAGGACGGTGAACACTGAAGCTTTCTTT	CASRRTVNTEAFF
.	TRBV6-1	few	TRBJ2-3	TGTGCCAGCAGTGAGAGGGGACGCACAGATACGCAGTATTTT	CASSERGRTDTQYF
.	TRBV20-1	many	TRBJ2-1	TGCAGTGCTAGAGACAGCAGCGGCCCAGGGAATGAGCAGTTCTTC	CSARDSSGPGNEQFF
.	TRBV7-9	.	TRBJ2-7	TGTGCCAGCAGCACCACCTTCGGGTCCTACGAGCAGTACTTC	CASSTTFGSYEQYF
.	TRBV4-2	many	TRBJ1-1	TGTGCCAGCAGCCAAGAAGGGGGATCGAACACTGAAGCTTTCTTT	CASSQEGGSNTEAFF
.	TRBV20-1	many	TRBJ2-1	TGCAGTGCTAGAGCCGACCCGAGCTCCTACAATGAGCAGTTCTTC	CSARADPSSYNEQFF
TRBD1	TRBV30	many	TRBJ1-6	TGTGCCTGGGGACAGGTTCAGAATTCACCCCTCCACTTT	CAWGQVQNSPLHF
.	TRBV3-1	few	TRBJ1-5	TGTGCCAGCAGCCAACTTAATCAGCCCCAGCATTTT	CASSQLNQPQHF
.	TRBV7-2	few	TRBJ2-5	TGTGCCAGCGGCGACCGAGAAGAGACCCAGTACTTC	CASGDREETQYF
.	TRBV12-3/TRBV12-4	.	TRBJ1-2	TGTGCCAGCAGTCCCCGGGACAAGGAAAATAACTATGGCTACACCTTC	CASSPRDKENNYGYTF
.	TRBV5-5	few	TRBJ2-5	TGTGCCAGCAGCACACCAGGGGCAGGAAAGACCCAGTACTTC	CASSTPGAGKTQYF
TRBD1	TRBV5-1	many	TRBJ2-5	TGCGCCAGCAGCACGCGACAGGGTACCGGGACCCAGTACTTC	CASSTRQGTGTQYF
.	TRBV12-3/TRBV12-4	few	TRBJ2-1	TGTGCCAGCAGTACAGTGCGCGAGCAGTTCTTC	CASSTVREQFF
TRBD2	TRBV30	.	TRBJ2-1	TGTGCCTGGAGTAGGGGCGGGAGTGTCTCGGATGAGCAGTTCTTC	CAWSRGGSVSDEQFF
.	TRBV28	few	TRBJ2-5	TGTGCCAGCAGTTTCCGGGTTCGGAAGACCCAGTACTTC	CASSFRVRKTQYF
.	TRBV12-3/TRBV12-4	few	TRBJ2-6	TGTGCCAGCAGTTTCAGCTCTGGGGCCAACGTCCTGACTTTC	CASSFSSGANVLTF
.	TRBV4-3	.	TRBJ2-7	TGCGCCAGCAGCCAAGATCAAGGGACATTCTCCTACGAGCAGTACTTC	CASSQDQGTFSYEQYF
.	TRBV24-1	medium-sized	TRBJ2-2	TGTGCCACCGAGGTCTGGGGTAGGGACACCGGGGAGCTGTTTTTT	CATEVWGRDTGELFF
.	TRBV7-3	.	TRBJ2-3	TGTGCCAGCAGCCCCCGAATGGGGGAGACGCAGTATTTT	CASSPRMGETQYF
TRBD2	TRBV18	.	TRBJ2-1	TGTGCCAGCTCACCACCCCCGGGACTAGCGGGCAATGAGCAGTTCTTC	CASSPPPGLAGNEQFF
TRBD1	TRBV6-5	.	TRBJ2-7	TGTGCCAGCAGTTACTCTGGGACAGGCTACGAGCAGTACTTC	CASSYSGTGYEQYF
.	TRBV10-3	many	TRBJ2-2	TGTGCCATCAGTGAGAGGACAGACACGAACACCGGGGAGCTGTTTTTT	CAISERTDTNTGELFF
.	TRBV6-5	many	TRBJ2-3	TGTGCCAGCAGTTACGCCGGGAACAGGCTGTATTTT	CASSYAGNRLYF
.	TRBV29-1	many	TRBJ2-5	TGCAGCGTAGGCAGAGGCCTCGAAGAGACCCAGTACTTC	CSVGRGLEETQYF
.	TRBV27	few	TRBJ2-3	TGTGCCAGCAGGCCCCCGCAGGGCCCTCGTCCCGCTAGCACAGATACGCAGTATTTT	CASRPPQGPRPASTDTQYF
.	TRBV5-4	.	TRBJ2-5	TGTGCCAGCAGCTTCGGGGGAGCCGAGACCCAGTACTTC	CASSFGGAETQYF
.	TRBV10-1	few	TRBJ2-4	TGCGCCAGCTCCGATGGGGTATTAGCCAAAAACATTCAGTACTTC	CASSDGVLAKNIQYF
.	TRBV11-3	.	TRBJ2-3	TGTGCCAGCAGCTTAGAACCGAAGGATACGCAGTATTTT	CASSLEPKDTQYF
.	TRBV3-1	few	TRBJ2-5	TGTGCCAGCAGCCTGGAGGTCCAAGAGACCCAGTACTTC	CASSLEVQETQYF
.	TRBV30	few	TRBJ2-7	TGTGCCTGGTTGACCGGGAACTCGGCTTCCTACGAGCAGTACTTC	CAWLTGNSASYEQYF
TRBD2	TRBV2	many	TRBJ2-3	TGTGCCAGCAGTGAGTCTAGCGGGAGCAGCGCAGATACGCAGTATTTT	CASSESSGSSADTQYF
TRBD2	TRBV20-1	few	TRBJ2-2	TGCAGTGCTACAAGGACTAGCGGGAGGGGCGGGGAGCTGTTTTTT	CSATRTSGRGGELFF
TRBD1	TRBV28	few	TRBJ2-6	TGTGCCAGCAGTACCACAGGGGCTGGGGCCAACGTCCTGACTTTC	CASSTTGAGANVLTF
.	TRBV28	many	TRBJ1-4	TGTGCCAGCAGTTCGTCGACCGGACTTAATGAAAAACTGTTTTTT	CASSSSTGLNEKLFF
.	TRBV11-2	.	TRBJ2-2	TGTGCCAGCAGCTCATACAGGGAGGAAAACACCGGGGAGCTGTTTTTT	CASSSYREENTGELFF
TRBD2	TRBV20-1	many	TRBJ2-7	TGCAGTGCTAGGGCGAGGGTAGCGGGCCTCTACGAGCAGTACTTC	CSARARVAGLYEQYF
TRBD2	TRBV7-6	many	TRBJ2-1	TGTGCCAGCAGCTTAGATCAGGCGGGAGGATCGATATACAATGAGCAGTTCTTC	CASSLDQAGGSIYNEQFF
TRBD1	TRBV5-1	few	TRBJ2-3	TGCGCCAGCAGCAGGGGACAGGGGCCCACAGATACGCAGTATTTT	CASSRGQGPTDTQYF
.	TRBV5-1	.	TRBJ1-4	TGCGCCAGCAGCTGGGAAGGGGTTGAAAAACTGTTTTTT	CASSWEGVEKLFF